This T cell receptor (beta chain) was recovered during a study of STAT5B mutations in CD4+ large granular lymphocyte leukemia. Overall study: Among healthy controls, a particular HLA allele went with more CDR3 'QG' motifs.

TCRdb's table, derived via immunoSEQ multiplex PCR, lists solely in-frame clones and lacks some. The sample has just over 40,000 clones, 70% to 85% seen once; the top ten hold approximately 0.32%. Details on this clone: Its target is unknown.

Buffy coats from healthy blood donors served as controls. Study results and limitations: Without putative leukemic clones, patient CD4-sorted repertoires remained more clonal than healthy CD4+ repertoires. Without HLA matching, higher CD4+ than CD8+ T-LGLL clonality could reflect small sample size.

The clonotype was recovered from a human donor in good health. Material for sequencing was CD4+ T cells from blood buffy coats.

CDR3 amino acids: CASGFGPYSYEQYF. For the CDR3, the DNA is TGTGCTAGTGGTTTTGGGCCCTACTCCTACGAGCAGTACTTC. The J gene is TRBJ2-7, the V gene TRBV12-5; D is unclear. Trimming took 3 bases from V and 0 from J, leaving 9 bases between them. The CDR3 runs to 14 residues. Germline CDR1 LGHNT, CDR2 FRNRAP.